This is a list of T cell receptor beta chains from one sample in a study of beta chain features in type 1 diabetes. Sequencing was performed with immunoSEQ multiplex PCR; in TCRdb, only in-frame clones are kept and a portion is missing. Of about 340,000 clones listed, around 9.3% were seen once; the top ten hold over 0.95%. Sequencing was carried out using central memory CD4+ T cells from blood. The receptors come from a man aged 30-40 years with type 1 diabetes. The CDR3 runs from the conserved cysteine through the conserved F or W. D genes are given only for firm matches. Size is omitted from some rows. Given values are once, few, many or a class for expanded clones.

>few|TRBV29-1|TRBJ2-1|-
TGCAGCGCCTTCCGGTCCAGCCACAATGAGCAGTTCTTC
CSAFRSSHNEQFF
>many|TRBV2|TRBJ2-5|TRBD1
TGTGCCAGCAGGGGACAGGAAGAGACCCAGTACTTC
CASRGQEETQYF
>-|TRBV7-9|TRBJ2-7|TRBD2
TGTGCCAGCAGCTCGCTAGCGGGGGGCTCCTACGAGCAGTACTTC
CASSSLAGGSYEQYF
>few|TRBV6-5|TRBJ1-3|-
TGTGCCAGCAGTTACTCGTTTAAAGGACAGAGAAACACCATATATTTT
CASSYSFKGQRNTIYF
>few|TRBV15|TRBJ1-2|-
TGTGCCACCAGCAGAGATCACTATGGCTACACCTTC
CATSRDHYGYTF
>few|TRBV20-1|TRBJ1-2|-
TGCAGTGCAAGGGGGGACGTCAGCTACACCTTC
CSARGDVSYTF
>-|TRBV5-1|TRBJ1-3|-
TGCGCCAGCAGCCACGGGACAGGAAACACCATATATTTT
CASSHGTGNTIYF
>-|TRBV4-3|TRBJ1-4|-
TGCGCCAGCAGCCAAGATCTGGGCGGGACTAATGAAAAACTGTTTTTT
CASSQDLGGTNEKLFF
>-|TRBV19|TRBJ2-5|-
TGTGCCAGTAGATCTCCGGGATCTTTCCAAGAGACCCAGTACTTC
CASRSPGSFQETQYF
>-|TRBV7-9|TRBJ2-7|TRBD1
TGTGCCAGCAGCGGGGGACAGTTCGGGGCCTACGAGCAGTACTTC
CASSGGQFGAYEQYF
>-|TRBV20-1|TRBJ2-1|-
TGCAGTGCTAGAGGTCCCCGAGACCAGTTCTTC
CSARGPRDQFF
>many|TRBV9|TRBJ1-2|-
TGTGCCAGCAGCGTAGGGCAGGGAGATGGCTACACCTTC
CASSVGQGDGYTF
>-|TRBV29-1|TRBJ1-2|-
TGCAGCGTTGACACCGCACGCTATGGCTACACCTTC
CSVDTARYGYTF
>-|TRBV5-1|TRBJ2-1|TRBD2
TGCGCCAGCAGCTTGAGCGGGGATGAGCAGTTCTTC
CASSLSGDEQFF
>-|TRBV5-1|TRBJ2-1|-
TGCGCCAGCAGCTTCCTAGCCTACTCCTACAATGAGCAGTTCTTC
CASSFLAYSYNEQFF
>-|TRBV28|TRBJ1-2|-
TGTGCCAGCACCTCAACTCAGGGAAGCGCGCCCGTTTGGGGCTACACCTTC
CASTSTQGSAPVWGYTF
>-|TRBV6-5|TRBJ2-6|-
TGTGCCAGCAGTTACAGACGGAGCTCTGGGGCCAACGTCCTGACTTTC
CASSYRRSSGANVLTF
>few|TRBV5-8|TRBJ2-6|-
TGTGCCAGCAGCTTGGTTTTCTCTGGGGCCAACGTCCTGACTTTC
CASSLVFSGANVLTF
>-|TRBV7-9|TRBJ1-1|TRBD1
TGTGCCAGCAGCCCTGACAGGGGGGTTGAAGCTTTCTTT
CASSPDRGVEAFF
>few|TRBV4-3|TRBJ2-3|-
TGCGCCAGCAGCCAAGGGGGGGTCGGGACAGATACGCAGTATTTT
CASSQGGVGTDTQYF
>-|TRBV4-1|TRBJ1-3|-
TGCGCCAGCAGCCAAGATGACAGGGGAAACACCATATATTTT
CASSQDDRGNTIYF
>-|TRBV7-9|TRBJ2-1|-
TGTGCCAGCAGCTCACAATCAGGCTACAATGAGCAGTTCTTC
CASSSQSGYNEQFF
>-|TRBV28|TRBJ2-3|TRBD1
TGTGCCAGCAGCCGGGACAGGGGAATGTCAGATACGCAGTATTTT
CASSRDRGMSDTQYF
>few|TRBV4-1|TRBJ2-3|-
TGCGCCAGCAGCCAAGCTGGGGAGGAAGATACGCAGTATTTT
CASSQAGEEDTQYF
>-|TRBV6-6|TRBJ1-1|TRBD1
TGTGCCAGCAGTTATGAGGGGGCGAACACTGAAGCTTTCTTT
CASSYEGANTEAFF
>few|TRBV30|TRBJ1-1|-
TGTGCCTGGACCCCTGAGGGTCATGAAGCTTTCTTT
CAWTPEGHEAFF
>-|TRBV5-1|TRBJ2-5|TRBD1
TGCGCCAGCAGCTTGGGGGACAGACAACAAGAGACCCAGTACTTC
CASSLGDRQQETQYF
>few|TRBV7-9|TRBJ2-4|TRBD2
TGTGCCAGCAGCTCCCCGCCGGGGGGAATCCGCGCGGACATTCAGTACTTC
CASSSPPGGIRADIQYF
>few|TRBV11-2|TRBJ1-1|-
TGTGCCAGCAGCCTTAACCGGGACACTGAAGCTTTCTTT
CASSLNRDTEAFF
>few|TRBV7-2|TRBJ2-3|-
TGTGCCAGCAGCTTAAAGTATACGCAGTATTTT
CASSLKYTQYF
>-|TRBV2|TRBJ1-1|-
TGTGCCAGCAGCCGAGACATCGCTGAAGCTTTCTTT
CASSRDIAEAFF
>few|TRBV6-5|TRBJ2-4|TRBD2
TGTGCCAGCAGCGTAGCGGGGGGAGCCAAAAACATTCAGTACTTC
CASSVAGGAKNIQYF
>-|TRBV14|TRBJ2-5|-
TGTGCCAGCAGCCAAGTCCTTTATGAGACCCAGTACTTC
CASSQVLYETQYF
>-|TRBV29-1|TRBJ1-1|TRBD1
TGCAGCGTTGTATTGCCGGGACAGGGGGCGCGACCAGAAGCTTTCTTT
CSVVLPGQGARPEAFF
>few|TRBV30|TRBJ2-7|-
TGTGCCTGGAGTGTACAGGGAAAATCCTACGAGCAGTACTTC
CAWSVQGKSYEQYF
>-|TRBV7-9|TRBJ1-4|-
TGTGCCAGCAGCTTAGCGCCCCCTGGGGATGAAAAACTGTTTTTT
CASSLAPPGDEKLFF
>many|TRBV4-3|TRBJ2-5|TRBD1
TGCGCCAGCAGCCAAGAAGCTGGTACAGGGGTAGGGGAGACCCAGTACTTC
CASSQEAGTGVGETQYF
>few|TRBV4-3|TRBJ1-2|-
TGCGCCAGCAGCCAAGATGGTTCGGCAGTCTTTTATGGCTACACCTTC
CASSQDGSAVFYGYTF
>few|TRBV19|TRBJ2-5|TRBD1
TGTGCCAGTGGGGGACAGGCCCTCCAAGAGACCCAGTACTTC
CASGGQALQETQYF
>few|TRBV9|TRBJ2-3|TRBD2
TGTGCCAGCAGCGTTGCCCCCCCGGGACTAGGTACGGATACGCAGTATTTT
CASSVAPPGLGTDTQYF
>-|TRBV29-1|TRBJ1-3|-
TGCAGCGTTGAAGACAGTAACTCTGGAAACACCATATATTTT
CSVEDSNSGNTIYF
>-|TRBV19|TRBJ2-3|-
TGTGCCAGTAGTATCCAGAGCGGAAGCACAGATACGCAGTATTTT
CASSIQSGSTDTQYF
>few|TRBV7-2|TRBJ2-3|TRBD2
TGTGCCAGCAGCTTAGGGGGCCTTCGGCTAGCGGGGGACGATACGCAGTATTTT
CASSLGGLRLAGDDTQYF
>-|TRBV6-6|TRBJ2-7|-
TGTGCCAGCATGAGAGAGTACGAGCAGTACTTC
CASMREYEQYF
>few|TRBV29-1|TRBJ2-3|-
TGCAGCGCCACTCTCGGGGTTCGGGATACGCAGTATTTT
CSATLGVRDTQYF
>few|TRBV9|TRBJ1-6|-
TGTGCCAGCAGCTCAACACCGGGACATTGGGATTCACCCCTCCACTTT
CASSSTPGHWDSPLHF
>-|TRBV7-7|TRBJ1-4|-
TGTGCCAGCAGCCCAAGGGACGGAATTAATGAAAAACTGTTTTTT
CASSPRDGINEKLFF
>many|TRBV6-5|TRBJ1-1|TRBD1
TGTGCCAGCAGTTACTCGCCGGGACAGGGCCAAGCTTTCTTT
CASSYSPGQGQAFF
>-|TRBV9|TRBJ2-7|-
TGTGCCAGCAGCGTTGGCGTCGACAGGCTTTACGAGCAGTACTTC
CASSVGVDRLYEQYF
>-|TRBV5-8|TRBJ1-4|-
TGTGCCAGCAGCGACAGGAGAGTTAATGAAAAACTGTTTTTT
CASSDRRVNEKLFF
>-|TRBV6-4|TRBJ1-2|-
TGTGCCAGCAGTCGCCCGACAGGCTACACCTTC
CASSRPTGYTF
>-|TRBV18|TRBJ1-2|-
TGTGCCAGCTCACCAAGACAGGATGGCTACACCTTC
CASSPRQDGYTF
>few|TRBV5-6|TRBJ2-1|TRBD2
TGTGCCAGCAGCCTCCCGGGACTAGCATACAATGAGCAGTTCTTC
CASSLPGLAYNEQFF
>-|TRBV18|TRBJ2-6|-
TGTGCCAGCTCTTCAGGGCCATCCGAGGCCAACGTCCTGACTTTC
CASSSGPSEANVLTF
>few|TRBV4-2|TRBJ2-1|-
TGTGCCAGCAGCCATGGCGGGGATCCTTACAATGAGCAGTTCTTC
CASSHGGDPYNEQFF
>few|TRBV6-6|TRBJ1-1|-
TGTGCCAGCATCCAGTCGGGGGGCCGAACTGAAGCTTTCTTT
CASIQSGGRTEAFF
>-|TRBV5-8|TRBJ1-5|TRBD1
TGTGCCAGCAGCCCGAGAGGACAGGGGCTTCAGCCCCAGCATTTT
CASSPRGQGLQPQHF